The rows below give T cell receptor beta chains drawn from one sample of a study of pediatric ulcerative colitis. Sequencing used immunoSEQ multiplex PCR; TCRdb keeps in-frame clones, though not all of them. The sample lists fewer than 30,000 clones, 65% to 80% occurring once. The sequenced sample consisted of gut tissue. The origin of the receptors is a boy younger than 18 with severe ulcerative colitis. CDR3s include the opening cysteine and the closing phenylalanine or tryptophan. D genes are given only for firm matches. Size tells how often a clone was seen (once, few, many) or the class of an expanded clone, and some rows leave it out.

j_call: TRBJ2-2
v_call: TRBV7-9
d_call: NA
clone_size: NA
cdr3_nt: TGTGCCAGCAGCTTAGAACTGACACTTCCCACCGGGGAGCTGTTTTTT
cdr3_aa: CASSLELTLPTGELFF

j_call: TRBJ1-2
v_call: TRBV7-2
d_call: NA
clone_size: NA
cdr3_nt: TGTGCCAGCAGCCTAGAAAAGGGGCACGGCTACACCTTC
cdr3_aa: CASSLEKGHGYTF

j_call: TRBJ1-2
v_call: TRBV19
d_call: TRBD1
clone_size: NA
cdr3_nt: TGTGCCAGTAGTTTCCGGGACAGGGAAGCCTATGGCTACACCTTC
cdr3_aa: CASSFRDREAYGYTF

j_call: TRBJ2-7
v_call: TRBV29-1
d_call: NA
clone_size: NA
cdr3_nt: TGCAGCGTTGCTGGGAGGACCTCCGCGAACGAGCAGTACTTC
cdr3_aa: CSVAGRTSANEQYF

j_call: TRBJ1-2
v_call: TRBV11-1
d_call: NA
clone_size: few
cdr3_nt: TGTGCCAGCAGCCACTCAACAGGGAACTATGGCTACACCTTC
cdr3_aa: CASSHSTGNYGYTF

j_call: TRBJ1-2
v_call: TRBV7-2
d_call: NA
clone_size: few
cdr3_nt: TGTGCCAGCAGCTTAGCCCCGACGGAGGGCTATGGCTACACCTTC
cdr3_aa: CASSLAPTEGYGYTF

j_call: TRBJ2-3
v_call: TRBV27
d_call: NA
clone_size: few
cdr3_nt: TGTGCCAGCAGTTTACCCTGGGGTGCGTCGGCTAGTTTGTATTTT
cdr3_aa: CASSLPWGASASLYF

j_call: TRBJ2-7
v_call: TRBV6-1
d_call: NA
clone_size: NA
cdr3_nt: TGTGCCAGCAGTGAATTATCGGACTATTCCGGGCAGTACTTC
cdr3_aa: CASSELSDYSGQYF

j_call: TRBJ2-7
v_call: TRBV28
d_call: TRBD1
clone_size: NA
cdr3_nt: TGTGCCAGCAGTCACCCCGGGACAGGGGCAAACGAGCAGTACTTC
cdr3_aa: CASSHPGTGANEQYF

j_call: TRBJ1-3
v_call: TRBV9
d_call: NA
clone_size: few
cdr3_nt: TGTGCCAGCAGCGTAGGATGGGACTCTGGAAACACCATATATTTT
cdr3_aa: CASSVGWDSGNTIYF